Below, 30 T cell receptor beta chains from the same sample are listed, as sequenced in a study of blood T cell repertoires in COVID-19. Sequenced by immunoSEQ multiplex PCR; TCRdb stores in-frame clones only, minus some. This sample carries 210,000 or so clones, more than 70% of them seen once, and the ten largest clones take 2.5% to 3%. The sequenced material came from peripheral blood. The receptors stem from an elderly woman with active or convalescent COVID-19.

The V and J genes are TRBV7-3 and TRBJ2-5; 14 bases map to TRBD2. The V gene end was trimmed by 4 bases and the J gene end by 3 bases; junction bases not matched to a gene: 1. Germline lookup yields CDR1 SGHTA and CDR2 FQGTGA. The CDR3 has 15 residues. CDR3 DNA: TGTGCCAGCAGCTCGGGACTAGCGGGGGAAGAGACCCAGTACTTC. This sequence encodes CASSSGLAGEETQYF.

The chain joins TRBV7-6 to TRBJ1-4; 10 bases align to TRBD1. The J segment lost 8 bases and the V segment lost 5 bases, leaving 11 bases of the junction unmatched. Per the germline V gene, CDR1 is SGHVS and CDR2 is FNYEAQ. This CDR3 has 16 residues. CDR3 nucleotides: TGTGCCAGCAGCCCGGGGGGGACAGGGGTTGGAGAAAAACTGTTTTTT. Its translation is CASSPGGTGVGEKLFF.

The chain employs TRBV2 and TRBJ2-5; D is ambiguous. The CDR3 is made up of 11 amino acids. Trimming removed 5 bases at V and 4 bases at J, with 5 bases between. Germline lookup yields CDR1 SNHLY and CDR2 FYNNEI. The CDR3 coding sequence is TGTGCCAGCAGTCTGGCAGAGACCCAGTACTTC. This sequence encodes CASSLAETQYF.

The CDR3 reads CASSYQAADTQYF. In nucleotides, the CDR3 is TGTGCCAGCAGTTACCAGGCCGCAGATACGCAGTATTTT. V usage is TRBV6-5 and J usage is TRBJ2-3; no definite D call. The CDR3 sequence is 13 residues long. Germline-derived CDR1 and CDR2 are MNHEY and SVGAGI. V lost 2 bases to trimming and J lost 4 bases, with 7 bases between them.

In its sample, this clone was seen a few times. The genes are TRBV11-3 and TRBJ2-3, with TRBD1 matching 11 bases. The germline V gene has CDR1 SGHNT and CDR2 YENEEA. With 5 bases clipped from V and 1 base from J, the junction kept 5 bases outside the gene matches. CDR3 length: 16 amino acids. The CDR3 region has the DNA TGTGCCAGCAGCACCCGGGACAGGGGGGGCACAGATACGCAGTATTTT. This encodes CASSTRDRGGTDTQYF. Full variable domain (outside the CDR3, taken from reference TRBV11-3 and TRBJ2-3): EAGVVQSPRYKIIEKKQPVAFWCNPISGHNTLYWYLQNLGQGPELLIRYENEEAVDDSQLPKDRFSAERLKGVDSTLKIQPAELGDSAVYLCASSTRDRGGTDTQYFGPGTRLTVL.

The gene calls are TRBV19 and TRBJ1-1; D not certain. CDR3 size: 14 residues. V was cut by 1 base and J by 10 bases, with 16 bases left in between. Germline V CDR1 and CDR2: LNHDA, SQIVND (reference sequence). CDR3 DNA: TGTGCCAGTAGTATAGTGGAGACCGGTGAAGTAGCTTTCTTT. Translating it yields CASSIVETGEVAFF.

This clone was observed a handful of times. V gene TRBV28 combines with J gene TRBJ2-3; TRBD2 matches 10 bases. The CDR3 is made up of 14 amino acids. J was trimmed by 2 bases and V by 7 bases; bases with no gene match: 3. Germline V CDR1 and CDR2: MDHEN, SYDVKM. The CDR3 DNA reads as TGTGCCAGCACTAGCGGGGGCCACACAGATACGCAGTATTTT. Protein sequence: CASTSGGHTDTQYF.

V usage is TRBV6-2 or TRBV6-3 and J usage is TRBJ2-3, with D uncertain. Germline CDR1 is MNHEY and CDR2 is SVGEGT. The CDR3 has 12 residues. V dropped 5 bases and J dropped 4 bases, with 7 bases sitting between them. The CDR3 spells CASSETPDTQYF. The CDR3 bases are TGTGCCAGCAGTGAGACACCAGATACGCAGTATTTT.

The rearrangement joins TRBV9 to TRBJ1-2; D gene uncertain. V lost 4 bases to trimming and J lost 0 bases, with 10 bases between them. The CDR3 has 14 residues. Germline CDR1 reads SGDLS; CDR2 reads YYNGEE. The CDR3 loop reads CASSRPLANYGYTF. The DNA for the CDR3 is TGTGCCAGCAGCAGGCCCCTAGCTAACTATGGCTACACCTTC.

The V gene is TRBV27, the J gene TRBJ1-1, with 9 bases fitting TRBD1. Germline CDR1 and CDR2: MNHEY and SMNVEV (reference sequence). The length of the CDR3 is 16 residues. With V trimmed by 3 bases and J by 0 bases, 5 bases remained unmatched. The CDR3 here is CASSLDRGSMNTEAFF. The CDR3 DNA follows: TGTGCCAGCAGTTTGGACAGGGGAAGCATGAACACTGAAGCTTTCTTT.

This chain connects TRBV9 to TRBJ1-1, with D possibly matching TRBD1 (6 bases). The CDR3 is 14 residues long. CDR1 and CDR2 from the germline V gene are SGDLS and YYNGEE. Trimming removed 3 bases at V and 0 bases at J, with 9 bases between. The CDR3 spells CASSAGHVNTEAFF. DNA for the CDR3: TGTGCCAGCAGCGCGGGACATGTGAACACTGAAGCTTTCTTT.

The J gene is TRBJ1-1, the V gene TRBV28; unclear D gene. The CDR3 has 17 residues. Germline V gene sequence: CDR1 MDHEN, CDR2 SYDVKM. The ends were cut back, 3 bases at V and 4 bases at J, with 21 bases in the middle. The chain's CDR3 is CASSFIRGVKSGTEAFF. CDR3 coding DNA: TGTGCCAGCAGTTTTATTCGCGGGGTCAAATCAGGCACTGAAGCTTTCTTT.

This clone was recorded a few times. V is TRBV2 and J is TRBJ1-1; tentative D call: TRBD1 (5 bases). CDR3 length: 13 residues. Germline V CDR1 and CDR2: SNHLY, FYNNEI. V shed 2 bases and J shed 1 base, with 5 bases lying between them. CDR3 DNA: TGTGCCAGCAGTGAACAGGGGAACACTGAAGCTTTCTTT. Translated: CASSEQGNTEAFF.

The rearrangement uses TRBV19 and TRBJ1-5, with D unresolved. Trimming took 5 bases from V and 2 from J, leaving 7 bases between them. The CDR3 spans 13 residues. Germline assignment: CDR1 LNHDA and CDR2 SQIVND (reference sequence). The CDR3 reads CASSSVGNQPQHF. CDR3 nucleotide sequence: TGTGCCAGTAGTTCTGTTGGCAATCAGCCCCAGCATTTT. The entire variable domain, with the rest obtained from reference TRBV19 and TRBJ1-5, is as follows: DGGITQSPKYLFRKEGQNVTLSCEQNLNHDAMYWYRQDPGQGLRLIYYSQIVNDFQKGDIAEGYSVSREKKESFPLTVTSAQKNPTAFYLCASSSVGNQPQHFGDGTRLSIL.

The chain employs TRBV7-9 and TRBJ1-1; weak D call: TRBD1 (6 bases). This CDR3 is 14 amino acids long. Looked up from germline, CDR1 is SEHNR and CDR2 is FQNEAQ (reference sequence). Between the trimmed V and J ends, which lost 5 bases and 1 base, there was a span of 11 bases. The CDR3 region is CASSHRDTNTEAFF. CDR3 in DNA: TGTGCCAGCAGCCACAGGGATACGAACACTGAAGCTTTCTTT.

The V and J genes are TRBV5-1 and TRBJ1-2; unclear D gene. Trimming left V 0 bases short and J 6 bases short, with 12 bases between. The CDR3 consists of 14 residues. The germline CDR1 and CDR2 sequences are SGHRS and YFSETQ. In DNA form, the CDR3 reads TGCGCCAGCAGCTTGGCCCGGGGAGGACATGGCTACACCTTC. Protein product: CASSLARGGHGYTF.

The chain employs TRBV18 and TRBJ2-7; D not resolved. Germline V gene data show CDR1 as KGHSH and CDR2 as LQKENI. Between the trimmed V and J ends, which lost 3 bases and 3 bases, there was a span of 12 bases. CDR3 length: 14 residues. CDR3 sequence: CASSPSQKNYEQYF. The CDR3 nucleotides are TGTGCCAGCTCACCTTCTCAGAAAAACTACGAGCAGTACTTC.

CDR3: CSVVARQGGEKLFF. The CDR3 region has the DNA TGCAGCGTTGTCGCCCGACAGGGCGGTGAAAAACTGTTTTTT. The chain links TRBV29-1 to TRBJ1-4, with 7 bases lining up with TRBD1. J was trimmed by 7 bases and V by 4 bases; bases with no gene match: 9. Germline CDR1 reads SQVTM; CDR2 reads ANQGSEA. The CDR3 is 14 residues long. Combining the CDR3 with reference TRBV29-1 and TRBJ1-4 gives the whole variable domain SAVISQKPSRDICQRGTSLTIQCQVDSQVTMMFWYRQQPGQSLTLIATANQGSEATYESGFVIDKFPISRPNLTFSTLTVSNMSPEDSSIYLCSVVARQGGEKLFFGSGTQLSVL.

This clone was detected only a few times. The chain links TRBV11-2 to TRBJ1-6, with 10 nucleotides matching TRBD1. This CDR3 has 15 amino acids. V trimming: 1 base; J trimming: 7 bases; junction bases outside the gene matches: 1. Germline values: CDR1 SGHAT, CDR2 FQNNGV. The CDR3 DNA reads as TGTGCCAGCAGCTTAGGGACAGGGGGAAATTCACCCCTCCACTTT. Translated: CASSLGTGGNSPLHF. The full variable domain, with the rest looked up from reference TRBV11-2 and TRBJ1-6, is EAGVAQSPRYKIIEKRQSVAFWCNPISGHATLYWYQQILGQGPKLLIQFQNNGVVDDSQLPKDRFSAERLKGVDSTLKIQPAKLEDSAVYLCASSLGTGGNSPLHFGNGTRLTVT.

This chain links TRBV29-1 with TRBJ1-1, with D tentatively TRBD1 (6 bases). The CDR3 length is 12 residues. V dropped 4 bases and J dropped 4 bases, with 10 bases sitting between them. Germline assignment: CDR1 SQVTM and CDR2 ANQGSEA. The CDR3: CSVGTATTEAFF. CDR3 coding DNA: TGCAGCGTTGGGACAGCTACCACTGAAGCTTTCTTT.

This clone was seen more than once but under ten times. The rearrangement joins TRBV3-1 (or the pseudogene TRBV3-2) to TRBJ2-3; D is ambiguous. Trimming took 1 base from V and 3 from J, leaving 17 bases between them. The CDR3 sequence is 17 residues long. The germline V gene has CDR1 LGHDT and CDR2 YNNKEL (reference sequence). CDR3 DNA: TGTGCCAGCAGCCAAGGGTGGGCCAATGCTAAAACAGATACGCAGTATTTT. Its translation is CASSQGWANAKTDTQYF.

This chain links TRBV3-1 (or the pseudogene TRBV3-2) with TRBJ2-3; 9 nucleotides align to TRBD2. CDR3 length equals 15 residues. Germline trimming cut 2 bases from V and 3 bases from J; bases unmatched to any gene: 3. Looked up from germline, CDR1 is LGHDT and CDR2 is YNNKEL (reference sequence). CDR3 sequence (DNA): TGTGCCAGCAGCCAACAAGCGGGGGGAACAGATACGCAGTATTTT. Encoded protein: CASSQQAGGTDTQYF.

This sequence joins TRBV3-1 (or the pseudogene TRBV3-2) and TRBJ2-5, with D hard to call. V dropped 3 bases and J dropped 5 bases, with 13 bases sitting between them. The CDR3 is made up of 14 amino acids. The V gene's germline CDR1 is LGHDT and CDR2 YNNKEL (reference sequence). The DNA for the CDR3 is TGTGCCAGCAGCCATTTGGTAAGGCGGGAGACCCAGTACTTC. This translates into CASSHLVRRETQYF.

This chain links TRBV28 with TRBJ1-4, with D perhaps TRBD1 (6 bases). The CDR3 covers 14 residues. Deletions cut 3 bases from V and 8 bases from J, with 13 bases between. Germline CDR1 is MDHEN and CDR2 is SYDVKM. As DNA, the CDR3 is TGTGCCAGCAGTTTTCTTCAGGGGCGGGAAAAACTGTTTTTT. It codes for CASSFLQGREKLFF.

The table lists this clone with many counts. V and J are TRBV19 and TRBJ2-7; D remains ambiguous. Germline CDR1 reads LNHDA; CDR2 reads SQIVND (reference sequence). CDR3 size: 13 residues. Between the trimmed V and J ends, which lost 5 bases and 3 bases, there was a span of 11 bases. CDR3 in amino acids: CASSPGYYYEQYF. CDR3 coding DNA: TGTGCCAGTAGTCCCGGGTATTACTACGAGCAGTACTTC.

J is TRBJ2-2 and V is TRBV11-2; 13 nucleotides agree with TRBD2. The CDR3 contains 15 residues. The germline V gene encodes CDR1 SGHAT and CDR2 FQNNGV. Trimming took 5 bases from V and 7 from J; bases not matched to a gene: 4. The CDR3 bases are TGTGCCAGCAGCCGGGGACTAGCGGGAATCGGGGAGCTGTTTTTT. As protein: CASSRGLAGIGELFF. Full variable domain (outside the CDR3, taken from reference TRBV11-2 and TRBJ2-2): EAGVAQSPRYKIIEKRQSVAFWCNPISGHATLYWYQQILGQGPKLLIQFQNNGVVDDSQLPKDRFSAERLKGVDSTLKIQPAKLEDSAVYLCASSRGLAGIGELFFGEGSRLTVL.

A remark on this clone: The sample carries other DNA sequences with the same CDR3. The rearrangement joins TRBV19 to TRBJ2-2; 11 bases align to TRBD1. The CDR3 spans 16 residues. V trimming: 1 base; J trimming: 4 bases; junction bases outside the gene matches: 2. Germline V CDR1 and CDR2: LNHDA, SQIVND (reference sequence). The DNA of the CDR3 is TGTGCCAGTAGTATAGTAGGGACAGGGGGCACCGGGGAGCTGTTTTTT. Translation gives CASSIVGTGGTGELFF.

V usage is TRBV7-9 and J usage is TRBJ1-1; TRBD1 agrees at 7 bases. The germline gives CDR1 SEHNR, CDR2 FQNEAQ (reference sequence). Losses at the gene ends were 10 bases for V and 3 bases for J; bases not matched to a gene: 5. The CDR3 is 12 residues long. In nucleotides, the CDR3 is TGTGCCACTACAGGGGTGGACACTGAAGCTTTCTTT. Amino acid sequence: CATTGVDTEAFF.

This chain joins TRBV4-3 and TRBJ2-7; D gene unclear. The CDR3 runs 15 residues. The germline CDR1 and CDR2 sequences are LGHNA and YSLEER. The ends were cut back, 3 bases at V and 1 base at J, with 13 bases in the middle. The CDR3 DNA reads TGCGCCAGCAGCCAGGGCGCAGGCATATCCTACGAGCAGTACTTC. Its protein product is CASSQGAGISYEQYF.

The J gene is TRBJ1-1, the V gene TRBV5-6; TRBD1 matches 9 bases. V lost 0 bases to trimming and J lost 5 bases; unmatched junction nucleotides: 8. This CDR3 is built from 16 residues. Per the germline V gene, CDR1 is SGHDT and CDR2 is YYEEEE. DNA of the CDR3: TGTGCCAGCAGCTTGGCCGGGACAGGGCATAAAACTGAAGCTTTCTTT. As protein: CASSLAGTGHKTEAFF.